This is a list of T cell receptor beta chains from one sample in a study of T cell repertoires in cytomegalovirus infection. Using its own MiXCR run on the reads, TCRdb lists one record per CDR3 protein. The table has about 100,000 distinct CDR3 sequences, roughly a quarter seen once. Sequenced material: CD8+ T cells from PBMCs. These receptors were obtained from a human donor in good health (CMV status not recorded). Some clones in this sample may be carry-over from other donors' samples. Each CDR3 is given with its conserved first and last residue. D genes are given only for firm matches. Not every row has a clone size; where given, it reads once, few, many or a size class.

v_call: TRBV28; d_call: TRBD1; clone_size: .; j_call: TRBJ1-4; cdr3_nt: TGTGCCAGCAGATTCGGGACAGTGTCTTTATCTAATGAAAAACTGTTTTTT; cdr3_aa: CASRFGTVSLSNEKLFF
v_call: TRBV9; d_call: TRBD2; clone_size: .; j_call: TRBJ2-1; cdr3_nt: TGTGCCAGCAGCGGACGCGGGGGAGCCTCCTACAATGAGCAGTTCTTC; cdr3_aa: CASSGRGGASYNEQFF
v_call: TRBV12-3/TRBV12-4; d_call: .; clone_size: .; j_call: TRBJ1-5; cdr3_nt: TGTGCCAGCAGCTCCCGACAGAGTGGCAATCAGCCCCAGCATTTT; cdr3_aa: CASSSRQSGNQPQHF
v_call: TRBV12-3/TRBV12-4; d_call: .; clone_size: .; j_call: TRBJ1-1; cdr3_nt: TGTGCCAGCAGTTCCAACTCGAACACTGAAGCTTTCTTT; cdr3_aa: CASSSNSNTEAFF
v_call: TRBV12-3/TRBV12-4; d_call: .; clone_size: few; j_call: TRBJ1-5; cdr3_nt: TGTGCCAGCAGTTTAAGTGGCAGGGGACGTCAGCCCCAGCATTTT; cdr3_aa: CASSLSGRGRQPQHF
v_call: TRBV18; d_call: TRBD1; clone_size: few; j_call: TRBJ1-1; cdr3_nt: TGTGCCAGCTCTCCTGCGACAGGGTTAAGAACTGAAGCTTTCTTT; cdr3_aa: CASSPATGLRTEAFF
v_call: TRBV6-2/TRBV6-3; d_call: TRBD2; clone_size: few; j_call: TRBJ2-3; cdr3_nt: TGTGCCAGCAGAAATGGAGCGGGAGATGGGGATACGCAGTATTTT; cdr3_aa: CASRNGAGDGDTQYF
v_call: TRBV11-2; d_call: TRBD2; clone_size: .; j_call: TRBJ2-1; cdr3_nt: TGTGCCAGCACCCCGGGGACTAGCGCCTACAATGAGCAGTTCTTC; cdr3_aa: CASTPGTSAYNEQFF
v_call: TRBV20-1; d_call: .; clone_size: .; j_call: TRBJ2-7; cdr3_nt: TGCAGTACTAGAGCCGGGACATCGACTTTCTACGAGCAGTACTTC; cdr3_aa: CSTRAGTSTFYEQYF
v_call: TRBV7-9; d_call: TRBD1; clone_size: few; j_call: TRBJ2-7; cdr3_nt: TGTGCCAGCAGCCCACCGGGACAGGGGGCCTACGAGCAGTACTTC; cdr3_aa: CASSPPGQGAYEQYF
v_call: TRBV20-1; d_call: TRBD1; clone_size: .; j_call: TRBJ1-2; cdr3_nt: TGCAGTGCTAGAGATCGACAGGGGGCCTACTATGGCTACACCTTC; cdr3_aa: CSARDRQGAYYGYTF
v_call: TRBV20-1; d_call: .; clone_size: many; j_call: TRBJ2-7; cdr3_nt: TGCAGTGCTAGAGATGTGGCGGCCAAGCGAATTAGGAGCTCCTACGAGCAGTACTTC; cdr3_aa: CSARDVAAKRIRSSYEQYF
v_call: TRBV19; d_call: .; clone_size: .; j_call: TRBJ1-5; cdr3_nt: TGTGCCAGTAGTATTGAGGGGCTAGGGCAGCCCCAGCATTTT; cdr3_aa: CASSIEGLGQPQHF
v_call: TRBV5-1; d_call: .; clone_size: .; j_call: TRBJ1-1; cdr3_nt: TGCGCCAGCAGCGAAGGACGGAAGCCAGACAGATACACCTCTGAAGCTTTCTTT; cdr3_aa: CASSEGRKPDRYTSEAFF
v_call: TRBV6-2/TRBV6-3; d_call: TRBD1; clone_size: many; j_call: TRBJ1-2; cdr3_nt: TGTGCCAGCAGTTTCAGGGGGCGTGCAGATGGCTACACCTTC; cdr3_aa: CASSFRGRADGYTF
v_call: TRBV7-9; d_call: .; clone_size: few; j_call: TRBJ1-2; cdr3_nt: TGTGCCAGCAGCTTAATCGGCACCCTCCCTCAGGAACGAGGGGGCTACACCTTC; cdr3_aa: CASSLIGTLPQERGGYTF
v_call: TRBV14; d_call: TRBD1; clone_size: few; j_call: TRBJ2-1; cdr3_nt: TGTGCCAGCAGCCCCGGGACAGGATACAATGAGCAGTTCTTC; cdr3_aa: CASSPGTGYNEQFF
v_call: TRBV4-1; d_call: .; clone_size: .; j_call: TRBJ1-2; cdr3_nt: TGCGCCAGCAGCCAAGGGGATGGGACTTGGGGCTACACCTTC; cdr3_aa: CASSQGDGTWGYTF
v_call: TRBV12-3/TRBV12-4; d_call: TRBD2; clone_size: few; j_call: TRBJ2-5; cdr3_nt: TGTGCCAGCAGTCTCAGCGGGACTATCAATTACTTC; cdr3_aa: CASSLSGTINYF
v_call: TRBV28; d_call: .; clone_size: few; j_call: TRBJ2-2; cdr3_nt: TGTGCCAGCAGTTTAACGGGGACACTGACCGGGGAGCTGTTTTTT; cdr3_aa: CASSLTGTLTGELFF
v_call: TRBV20-1; d_call: .; clone_size: .; j_call: TRBJ2-2; cdr3_nt: TGCAGTGCTCCCGCGGGACCCAACACCGGGGAGCTGTTTTTT; cdr3_aa: CSAPAGPNTGELFF
v_call: TRBV11-2; d_call: TRBD1; clone_size: .; j_call: TRBJ1-4; cdr3_nt: TGTGCCAGCAGCTCATCAGGGGGCTCGAGAGAAAAACTGTTTTTT; cdr3_aa: CASSSSGGSREKLFF
v_call: TRBV7-9; d_call: TRBD2; clone_size: many; j_call: TRBJ2-1; cdr3_nt: TGTGCCAGCACGCCCGGGGGGGAGCCTAATGAGCAGTTCTTC; cdr3_aa: CASTPGGEPNEQFF
v_call: TRBV15; d_call: .; clone_size: .; j_call: TRBJ1-6; cdr3_nt: TGTGCCACCAGCAGAGAACCGGCTAGCTCCTATAATTCACCCCTCCACTTT; cdr3_aa: CATSREPASSYNSPLHF
v_call: TRBV15; d_call: TRBD2; clone_size: once; j_call: TRBJ2-5; cdr3_nt: TGTGCCACCAGCAGAGATTTAGCGGGAGGGCCGCCAGAGACCCAGTACTTC; cdr3_aa: CATSRDLAGGPPETQYF
v_call: TRBV28; d_call: TRBD1; clone_size: .; j_call: TRBJ1-5; cdr3_nt: TGTGCCAGCAGTTGGGGACAGGTCAATCAGCCCCAGCATTTT; cdr3_aa: CASSWGQVNQPQHF
v_call: TRBV7-2; d_call: .; clone_size: few; j_call: TRBJ2-3; cdr3_nt: TGTGCCAGCAGCTTAGTTGGCGGGACGGTGAAAGATACGCAGTATTTT; cdr3_aa: CASSLVGGTVKDTQYF
v_call: TRBV19; d_call: .; clone_size: many; j_call: TRBJ1-2; cdr3_nt: TGTGCCACGGGACCCCCTAACTATGGCTACACCTTC; cdr3_aa: CATGPPNYGYTF
v_call: TRBV13; d_call: .; clone_size: .; j_call: TRBJ2-7; cdr3_nt: TGTGCCGTGGGAAGGGAAGGGACCTACGAGCAGTACTTC; cdr3_aa: CAVGREGTYEQYF
v_call: TRBV7-9; d_call: .; clone_size: .; j_call: TRBJ1-3; cdr3_nt: TGTGCCAGCAGGTCTCCGGGACATGGTCCTGGAAACACCATATATTTT; cdr3_aa: CASRSPGHGPGNTIYF
v_call: TRBV4-1; d_call: .; clone_size: .; j_call: TRBJ1-1; cdr3_nt: TGCGCCAGCAGCCAAGACTTCTGGGGATCGAACACTGAAGCTTTCTTT; cdr3_aa: CASSQDFWGSNTEAFF
v_call: TRBV6-2/TRBV6-3; d_call: .; clone_size: .; j_call: TRBJ2-3; cdr3_nt: TGTGCCAGCAGTTTCGACGCCGGGACACCAGGTTCGGGAGATACGCAGTATTTT; cdr3_aa: CASSFDAGTPGSGDTQYF
v_call: TRBV7-9; d_call: .; clone_size: large; j_call: TRBJ2-1; cdr3_nt: TGTGCAATGGCTGGTAACTATGAGCAGTTCTTC; cdr3_aa: CAMAGNYEQFF
v_call: TRBV6-1; d_call: TRBD2; clone_size: .; j_call: TRBJ2-7; cdr3_nt: TGTGCCAGCAGCGGCGGGGGGAGCTCCTACGAGCAGTACTTC; cdr3_aa: CASSGGGSSYEQYF
v_call: TRBV18; d_call: .; clone_size: .; j_call: TRBJ2-3; cdr3_nt: TGTGCCAGCTCCCTAGACAGCACAGATACGCAGTATTTT; cdr3_aa: CASSLDSTDTQYF
v_call: TRBV20-1; d_call: .; clone_size: .; j_call: TRBJ2-7; cdr3_nt: TGCAGTGCTAGAGATATCCAGGGGATCGTCTACGAGCAGTACTTC; cdr3_aa: CSARDIQGIVYEQYF
v_call: TRBV28; d_call: .; clone_size: few; j_call: TRBJ1-6; cdr3_nt: TGTGCCAGCAGACCGTGGCAGGAGTATAATTCACCCCTCCACTTT; cdr3_aa: CASRPWQEYNSPLHF
v_call: TRBV12-3/TRBV12-4; d_call: TRBD1; clone_size: .; j_call: TRBJ2-7; cdr3_nt: TGTGCCAGCAGTCCCGACAGGGGGAGTTCCTACGAGCAGTACTTC; cdr3_aa: CASSPDRGSSYEQYF
v_call: TRBV7-2; d_call: .; clone_size: .; j_call: TRBJ1-2; cdr3_nt: TGTGCCAGCAGCCGACTGGACGGAAACTATGGCTACACCTTC; cdr3_aa: CASSRLDGNYGYTF
v_call: TRBV11-3; d_call: .; clone_size: .; j_call: TRBJ1-3; cdr3_nt: TGTGCCAGCAGCCCCCCCGCTGACCCGAACACCATATATTTT; cdr3_aa: CASSPPADPNTIYF
v_call: TRBV11-2; d_call: .; clone_size: .; j_call: TRBJ2-7; cdr3_nt: TGTGCCACCGGATCTCGCTCTGGGGACGTCTACGAGCAGTACTTC; cdr3_aa: CATGSRSGDVYEQYF
v_call: TRBV6-1; d_call: TRBD2; clone_size: few; j_call: TRBJ2-1; cdr3_nt: TGTGCCAGCACCATGAAGCGGGGGGGTTACAATGAGCAGTTCTTC; cdr3_aa: CASTMKRGGYNEQFF
v_call: TRBV29-1; d_call: TRBD1; clone_size: few; j_call: TRBJ1-2; cdr3_nt: TGCAGCGTTGAACCGCAACAGGGGGCGTGGGGCTACACCTTC; cdr3_aa: CSVEPQQGAWGYTF
v_call: TRBV28; d_call: .; clone_size: many; j_call: TRBJ1-1; cdr3_nt: TGTGCCAGCAGTTTATCCGGGGAATGGGACACTGAAGCTTTCTTT; cdr3_aa: CASSLSGEWDTEAFF
v_call: TRBV7-2; d_call: .; clone_size: many; j_call: TRBJ2-1; cdr3_nt: TGTGCCAGCAGCCCACAGGGCTCCTACAATGAGCAGTTCTTC; cdr3_aa: CASSPQGSYNEQFF
v_call: TRBV12-3/TRBV12-4; d_call: TRBD1; clone_size: few; j_call: TRBJ2-4; cdr3_nt: TGTGCCAGCAGCCTGACAGGGGGGTCCGCCAAAAACATTCAGTACTTC; cdr3_aa: CASSLTGGSAKNIQYF
v_call: TRBV15; d_call: TRBD1; clone_size: few; j_call: TRBJ1-3; cdr3_nt: TGTGCCACCAGCGAATTGGACAGGGGCTCTGGAAACACCATATATTTT; cdr3_aa: CATSELDRGSGNTIYF
v_call: TRBV29-1; d_call: .; clone_size: .; j_call: TRBJ2-7; cdr3_nt: TGCAGCGTTGTAGGGGACTTTAGCTCCTACGAGCAGTACTTC; cdr3_aa: CSVVGDFSSYEQYF
v_call: TRBV7-2; d_call: .; clone_size: .; j_call: TRBJ1-1; cdr3_nt: TGTGCCAGCAGCTTACATGGTGACAGAATGAACACTGAAGCTTTCTTT; cdr3_aa: CASSLHGDRMNTEAFF
v_call: TRBV11-2; d_call: .; clone_size: .; j_call: TRBJ2-5; cdr3_nt: TGTGCCAGCAGCTTAGTTGAGAGCTGGGAGACCCAGTACTTC; cdr3_aa: CASSLVESWETQYF
v_call: TRBV20-1; d_call: .; clone_size: few; j_call: TRBJ2-1; cdr3_nt: TGCAGTGCTCCCGGGACGGATTCCTACAATGAGCAGTTCTTC; cdr3_aa: CSAPGTDSYNEQFF
v_call: TRBV7-8; d_call: .; clone_size: few; j_call: TRBJ2-3; cdr3_nt: TGTGCCAGCAGCTTACAAGGGGCCGCAGATACGCAGTATTTT; cdr3_aa: CASSLQGAADTQYF